Shown below are 9 T cell receptor beta chains from a single sample sequenced in a study of blood T cell repertoires in COVID-19. TCRdb's table, derived via immunoSEQ multiplex PCR, lists solely in-frame clones and lacks some. The sample contains 200,000 to 250,000 clones, just over 85% of which appear only once. Sequenced input: PBMCs or T cells enriched from blood (not recorded which). All receptors derive from a woman in her forties with acute COVID-19.

This clone was counted a few times. This rearrangement joins TRBV7-8 to TRBJ1-6, with 9 bases matching TRBD1. Germline loops: CDR1 SGHVS, CDR2 FQNEAQ. The CDR3 contains 15 residues. V lost 2 bases, J lost 9 bases, and 5 bases stayed unmatched. Here the CDR3 DNA reads TGTGCCAGCAGCTTACGGGACAGGGAAAGTTCACCCCTCCACTTT. It codes for CASSLRDRESSPLHF. The full variable domain, rest sourced from reference TRBV7-8 and TRBJ1-6, is GAGVSQSPRYKVAKRGQDVALRCDPISGHVSLFWYQQALGQGPEFLTYFQNEAQLDKSGLPSDRFFAERPEGSVSTLKIQRTQQEDSAVYLCASSLRDRESSPLHFGNGTRLTVT.

This clone came up a few times. The chain links TRBV25-1 to TRBJ2-7, with 7 positions matching TRBD1. The CDR3 covers 14 residues. V shed 3 bases, J shed 4 bases, and the junction held 6 bases outside the gene matches. Germline V lookup: CDR1 MGHDK, CDR2 SYGVNS. In nucleotides, the CDR3 is TGTGCCAGCAGTGATTCCGGGACAGCATACGAGCAGTACTTC. Residues: CASSDSGTAYEQYF.

The chain links TRBV29-1 to TRBJ2-4; D not certain. CDR1 is SQVTM, CDR2 ANQGSEA, per germline. The V gene lost 6 bases and the J gene lost 0 bases, with 12 bases spanning the gap. This CDR3 spans 14 amino acids. The CDR3 is CSVRQGLAKNIQYF. CDR3 DNA sequence: TGCAGCGTACGACAAGGCCTAGCCAAAAACATTCAGTACTTC.

The DNA for the CDR3 is TGTGCCTGGAACCGTGGACAGGGGCAGGTAGATACGCAGTATTTT. Its protein is CAWNRGQGQVDTQYF. V and J are TRBV30 and TRBJ2-3; 9 positions agree with TRBD1. This CDR3 has 15 residues. Germline lookup yields CDR1 GTSNPN and CDR2 SVGIG (reference sequence). Trimming removed 4 bases from V and 5 bases from J; junction bases left unmatched: 10.

V gene TRBV5-3 combines with J gene TRBJ1-2, with D unresolved. TRBV5-3 is an open reading frame, and its role is uncertain. V lost 0 bases and J lost 8, with 14 bases in between. This CDR3 comprises 14 residues. The DNA for the CDR3 is TGTGCCAGAAGCTTGGATTGCGGCAGCTCGGGCTACACCTTC. Translating it yields CARSLDCGSSGYTF.

This clone was picked up one time. This chain uses TRBV5-1 with TRBJ1-1; 7 bases are a match to TRBD1. V trimming: 0 bases; J trimming: 4 bases; junction bases outside the gene matches: 3. From germline, CDR1 is SGHRS and CDR2 YFSETQ. This CDR3 comprises 14 residues. The CDR3 nucleotides are TGCGCCAGCAGCTTGGAAGGGGGCGGCACTGAAGCTTTCTTT. This sequence encodes CASSLEGGGTEAFF.

V gene TRBV7-7 combines with J gene TRBJ2-1; 10 bases align to TRBD2. Germline V gene data show CDR1 as SSHAT and CDR2 as FNYEAQ (reference sequence). The CDR3 is 13 amino acids. Trimming at V came to 5 bases and at J to 10 bases, leaving 5 bases not matched to a gene. The CDR3 region is CASSRLAGGEQFF. The CDR3 DNA reads as TGTGCCAGCAGCAGACTAGCGGGTGGGGAGCAGTTCTTC.

This clone occurred once. The genes are TRBV11-2 and TRBJ1-3; possibly TRBD1 for D (5 bases). The CDR3 has 14 amino acids. Germline V CDR1 and CDR2: SGHAT, FQNNGV. V was pared by 5 bases and J by 2 bases, with 10 bases between. DNA of the CDR3: TGTGCCAGCAGCCCCGGGACTCCTGGAAACACCATATATTTT. It codes for CASSPGTPGNTIYF.

This clone was counted once. The chain carries TRBV28 and TRBJ1-5, with 7 bases identical to TRBD1. The CDR3 totals 16 residues. The trim removed 2 bases at V and 11 bases at J, leaving 15 bases unmatched. Germline V gene data show CDR1 as MDHEN and CDR2 as SYDVKM. CDR3 sequence reads: CASSLHTPGGTVTQHF. As DNA, the CDR3 is TGTGCCAGCAGTTTACACACGCCAGGGGGTACTGTAACCCAGCATTTT.